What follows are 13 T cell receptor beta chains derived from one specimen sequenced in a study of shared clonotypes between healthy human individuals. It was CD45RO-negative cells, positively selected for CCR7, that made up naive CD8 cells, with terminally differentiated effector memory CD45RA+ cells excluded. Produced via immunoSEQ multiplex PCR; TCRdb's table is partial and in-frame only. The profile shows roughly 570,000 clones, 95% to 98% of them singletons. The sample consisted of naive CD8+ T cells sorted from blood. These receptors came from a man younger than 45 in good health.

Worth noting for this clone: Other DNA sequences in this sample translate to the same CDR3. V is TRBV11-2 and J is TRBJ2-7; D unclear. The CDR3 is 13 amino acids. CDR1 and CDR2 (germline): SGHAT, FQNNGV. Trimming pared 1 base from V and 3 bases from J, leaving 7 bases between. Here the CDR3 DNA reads TGTGCCAGCAGCTTAGGGACCCTCTACGAGCAGTACTTC. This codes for CASSLGTLYEQYF.

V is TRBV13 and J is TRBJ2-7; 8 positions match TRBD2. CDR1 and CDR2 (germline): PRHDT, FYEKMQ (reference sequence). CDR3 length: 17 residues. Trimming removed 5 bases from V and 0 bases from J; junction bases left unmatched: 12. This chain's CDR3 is CASSLQRGGTSSYEQYF. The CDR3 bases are TGTGCCAGCAGCCTACAGCGCGGGGGGACAAGCTCCTACGAGCAGTACTTC.

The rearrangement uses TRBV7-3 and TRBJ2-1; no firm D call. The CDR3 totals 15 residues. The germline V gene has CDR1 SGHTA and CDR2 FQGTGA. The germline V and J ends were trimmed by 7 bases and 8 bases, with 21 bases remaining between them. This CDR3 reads CASTPEDGPPHEQFF. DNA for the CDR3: TGTGCCAGCACCCCCGAGGACGGTCCTCCTCATGAGCAGTTCTTC.

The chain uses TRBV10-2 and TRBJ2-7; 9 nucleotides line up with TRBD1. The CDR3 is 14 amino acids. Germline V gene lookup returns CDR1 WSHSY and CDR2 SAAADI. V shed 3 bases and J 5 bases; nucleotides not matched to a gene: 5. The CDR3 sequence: CASSDEGTGHEQYF. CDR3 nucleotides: TGCGCCAGCAGTGACGAGGGGACAGGGCACGAGCAGTACTTC.

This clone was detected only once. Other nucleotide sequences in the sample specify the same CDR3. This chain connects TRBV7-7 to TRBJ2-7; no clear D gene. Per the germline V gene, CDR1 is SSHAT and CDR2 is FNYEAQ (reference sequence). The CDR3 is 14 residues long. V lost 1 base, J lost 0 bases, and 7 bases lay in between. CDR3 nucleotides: TGTGCCAGCAGCTTAGATCCGAGCTCCTACGAGCAGTACTTC. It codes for CASSLDPSSYEQYF.

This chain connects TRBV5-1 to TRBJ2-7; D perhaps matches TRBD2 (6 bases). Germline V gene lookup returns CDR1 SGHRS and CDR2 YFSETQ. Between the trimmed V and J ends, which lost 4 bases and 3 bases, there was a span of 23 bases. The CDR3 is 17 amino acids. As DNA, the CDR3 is TGCGCCAGCAGCCAATCCGACTCGCCGGGAGTTTACTACGAGCAGTACTTC. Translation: CASSQSDSPGVYYEQYF.

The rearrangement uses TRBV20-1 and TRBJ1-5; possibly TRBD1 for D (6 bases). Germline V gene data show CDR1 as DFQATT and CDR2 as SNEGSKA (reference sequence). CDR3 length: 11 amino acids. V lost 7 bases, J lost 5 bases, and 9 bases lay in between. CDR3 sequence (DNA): TGCAGTGTGAGGGGGTATCAGCCCCAGCATTTT. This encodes CSVRGYQPQHF.

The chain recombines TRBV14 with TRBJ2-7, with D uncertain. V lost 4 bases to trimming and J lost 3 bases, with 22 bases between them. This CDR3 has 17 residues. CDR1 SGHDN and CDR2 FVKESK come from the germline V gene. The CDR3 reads CASSPRPGSVNFYEQYF. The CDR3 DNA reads TGTGCCAGCAGCCCCAGGCCAGGCAGCGTGAATTTCTACGAGCAGTACTTC.

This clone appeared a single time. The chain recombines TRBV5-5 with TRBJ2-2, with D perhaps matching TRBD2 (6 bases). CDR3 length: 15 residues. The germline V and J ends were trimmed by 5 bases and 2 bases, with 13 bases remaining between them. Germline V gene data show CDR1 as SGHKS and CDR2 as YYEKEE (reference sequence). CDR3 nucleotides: TGTGCCAGCAGGCCGTGGACTACTAACACCGGGGAGCTGTTTTTT. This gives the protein CASRPWTTNTGELFF. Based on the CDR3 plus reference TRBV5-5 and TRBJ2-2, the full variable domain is DAGVTQSPTHLIKTRGQQVTLRCSPISGHKSVSWYQQVLGQGPQFIFQYYEKEERGRGNFPDRFSARQFPNYSSELNVNALLLGDSALYLCASRPWTTNTGELFFGEGSRLTVL.

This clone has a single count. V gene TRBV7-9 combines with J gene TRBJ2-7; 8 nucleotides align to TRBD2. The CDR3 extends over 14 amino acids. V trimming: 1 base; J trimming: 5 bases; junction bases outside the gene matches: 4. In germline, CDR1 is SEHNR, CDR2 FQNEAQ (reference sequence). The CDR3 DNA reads TGTGCCAGCAGCTTAGTGGCGGGAGGCCACGAGCAGTACTTC. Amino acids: CASSLVAGGHEQYF.

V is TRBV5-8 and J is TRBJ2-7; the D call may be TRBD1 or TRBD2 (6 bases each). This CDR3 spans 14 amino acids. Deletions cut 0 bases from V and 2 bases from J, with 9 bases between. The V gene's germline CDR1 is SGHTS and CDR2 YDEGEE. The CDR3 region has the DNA TGTGCCAGCAGCTTGGCGGAGGGGGCCTACGAGCAGTACTTC. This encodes CASSLAEGAYEQYF.

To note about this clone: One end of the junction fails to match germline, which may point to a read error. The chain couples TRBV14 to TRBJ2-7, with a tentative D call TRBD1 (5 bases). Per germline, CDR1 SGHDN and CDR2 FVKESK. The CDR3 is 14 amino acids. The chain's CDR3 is CASSQTEFSYGQYF. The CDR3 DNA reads TGTGCCAGCAGCCAGACAGAGTTCTCCTACGGGCAGTACTTC.

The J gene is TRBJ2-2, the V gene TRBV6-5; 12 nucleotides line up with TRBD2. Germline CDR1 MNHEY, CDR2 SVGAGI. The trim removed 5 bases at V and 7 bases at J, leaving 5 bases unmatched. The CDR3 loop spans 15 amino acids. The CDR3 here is CASSPGLAGIGELFF. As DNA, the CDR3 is TGTGCCAGCAGTCCAGGACTAGCGGGGATCGGGGAGCTGTTTTTT.